These T cell receptor beta chains were read from a single sample in a study of Graves' ophthalmopathy and Graves' hyperthyroidism. TCRdb ran MiXCR on the multiplex PCR reads and lists one entry per CDR3 protein. The sample has some 380,000 distinct CDR3 sequences, approximately 15% seen once; the top ten hold about 7%. Material for sequencing was peripheral blood. The receptor source for this set is a woman between 18 and 29 years old with stable Graves' hyperthyroidism. Both conserved end residues are part of each CDR3. Fields, in order: J gene, clone size, D gene, CDR3 length, V gene, CDR3 protein, CDR3 DNA. A D gene is named only where the DNA matches it firmly. For some rows the clone size is stated as once, few or many, or as a class when expanded; others skip it.

>TRBJ2-5|many|NA|15|TRBV19
CAAQWRLCRRETQYF
TGTGCCGCCCAGTGGAGGTTGTGTCGACGGGAGACCCAGTACTTC
>TRBJ1-2|many|NA|12|TRBV12-3/TRBV12-4
CASSLQAYGYTF
TGTGCCAGCAGTTTACAAGCCTATGGCTACACCTTC
>TRBJ2-7|many|NA|13|TRBV12-3/TRBV12-4
CASSPGTSYEQYF
TGTGCCAGCAGTCCCGGGACCTCCTACGAGCAGTACTTC
>TRBJ1-1|many|NA|13|TRBV24-1
CATSDGSGDEAFF
TGTGCCACCAGTGATGGCAGCGGAGATGAAGCTTTCTTT
>TRBJ1-5|many|NA|14|TRBV7-9
CASSQDRSNQPQHF
TGTGCCAGCAGCCAGGACAGAAGCAATCAGCCCCAGCATTTT
>TRBJ2-5|NA|TRBD1|15|TRBV10-1
CASPLRDRVSETQYF
TGCGCCAGCCCCCTCCGGGACAGGGTATCAGAGACCCAGTACTTC
>TRBJ2-1|many|TRBD1|16|TRBV6-5
CASSSGTGSRMNEQFF
TGTGCCAGCAGTTCCGGGACAGGGTCTCGTATGAATGAGCAGTTCTTC
>TRBJ2-2|NA|NA|15|TRBV18
CASSQLQGDTGELFF
TGTGCCAGCTCACAACTTCAGGGAGACACCGGGGAGCTGTTTTTT
>TRBJ1-2|many|NA|14|TRBV20-1
CSAAGGGLENGYTF
TGCAGTGCCGCCGGGGGGGGCCTTGAGAATGGCTACACCTTC
>TRBJ1-1|many|TRBD1|15|TRBV6-1
CASSEIQGARTEAFF
TGTGCCAGCAGTGAAATTCAGGGGGCGCGCACTGAAGCTTTCTTT
>TRBJ2-7|many|TRBD2|15|TRBV11-2
CASRRPGLAIYEQYF
TGTGCCAGCAGACGGCCGGGACTAGCGATTTACGAGCAGTACTTC
>TRBJ1-1|many|NA|12|TRBV10-3
CAIRGLDTEAFF
TGTGCCATCCGAGGCCTGGACACTGAAGCTTTCTTT
>TRBJ1-6|many|TRBD1|15|TRBV6-1
CASSPRQGPSSPLHF
TGTGCCAGCAGTCCCAGACAGGGACCAAGTTCACCCCTCCACTTT
>TRBJ2-7|NA|TRBD2|16|TRBV9
CASSVGPSGGTAEQYF
TGTGCCAGCAGCGTAGGACCTAGCGGGGGGACGGCCGAGCAGTACTTC
>TRBJ1-1|many|NA|11|TRBV11-2
CASSPWGEAFF
TGTGCCAGCAGCCCCTGGGGAGAAGCTTTCTTT
>TRBJ1-2|many|NA|12|TRBV6-1
CASSGEAYGYTF
TGTGCCAGCAGTGGAGAAGCCTATGGCTACACCTTC
>TRBJ2-7|NA|NA|15|TRBV3-1
CASNPGGPGRHEQYF
TGTGCCAGCAACCCCGGGGGCCCCGGTCGCCACGAGCAGTACTTC
>TRBJ1-1|many|NA|13|TRBV5-1
CASSLGIRPEAFF
TGCGCCAGCAGCTTAGGAATCCGGCCTGAAGCTTTCTTT
>TRBJ1-2|few|NA|15|TRBV4-1
CASSQVVLDNYGYTF
TGCGCCAGCAGCCAAGTGGTACTGGATAACTATGGCTACACCTTC
>TRBJ2-7|NA|NA|13|TRBV6-2/TRBV6-3
CASSSLPSREQYF
TGTGCCAGCAGTTCCCTCCCAAGCCGCGAGCAGTACTTC
>TRBJ1-2|many|NA|12|TRBV29-1
CSVVDPTDIVTF
TGCAGCGTTGTGGACCCCACGGATATAGTCACCTTC
>TRBJ2-7|many|NA|16|TRBV12-3/TRBV12-4
CASSPPGWDGSYEQYF
TGTGCCAGCAGTCCCCCAGGGTGGGACGGCTCCTACGAGCAGTACTTC
>TRBJ2-4|few|TRBD1|16|TRBV6-2/TRBV6-3
CASSSPRTGAKNIQYF
TGTGCCAGCAGTTCGCCGAGGACAGGGGCCAAAAACATTCAGTACTTC
>TRBJ1-1|many|NA|11|TRBV7-9
CASSPKTEAFF
TGTGCCAGCAGCCCTAAGACTGAAGCTTTCTTT
>TRBJ1-2|many|NA|14|TRBV27
CASSLRRAGVGYTF
TGTGCCAGCAGTTTAAGACGGGCCGGCGTCGGCTACACCTTC
>TRBJ1-1|many|TRBD1|13|TRBV10-3
CAIGGQGRTEAFF
TGTGCCATCGGGGGACAGGGGAGAACTGAAGCTTTCTTT
>TRBJ2-2|many|TRBD1|15|TRBV5-1
CASTGSAGGSGELFF
TGCGCCAGCACGGGTTCGGCAGGGGGCTCCGGGGAGCTGTTTTTT
>TRBJ1-1|many|TRBD1|17|TRBV9
CASSTPLRGHHSNEAFF
TGTGCCAGCAGCACACCACTCAGGGGGCATCACTCCAATGAAGCTTTCTTT
>TRBJ2-7|NA|TRBD1|16|TRBV11-2
CASSPLTGTGAYEQYF
TGTGCCAGCAGCCCACTCACCGGGACAGGGGCCTACGAGCAGTACTTC
>TRBJ1-2|many|NA|16|TRBV28
CASSPNRELSDYGYTF
TGTGCCAGCAGTCCAAACCGGGAGTTAAGTGACTATGGCTACACCTTC
>TRBJ1-2|many|TRBD1|13|TRBV11-3
CASSFGQGIGYTF
TGTGCCAGCAGCTTCGGACAGGGTATAGGCTACACCTTC
>TRBJ1-1|many|TRBD1|14|TRBV19
CASSTGQGRTEAFF
TGTGCCAGTAGTACGGGACAGGGGCGCACTGAAGCTTTCTTT
>TRBJ1-2|many|NA|13|TRBV11-1
CASSTGQSAGYTF
TGTGCCAGCAGCACCGGACAGTCGGCTGGCTACACCTTC
>TRBJ1-2|many|NA|14|TRBV6-5
CASSSGFSTYGYTF
TGTGCCAGCAGTTCCGGGTTCTCCACCTATGGCTACACCTTC
>TRBJ1-2|many|NA|14|TRBV25-1
CASSESGGGYGYTF
TGTGCCAGCAGTGAATCGGGGGGCGGCTATGGCTACACCTTC
>TRBJ1-6|few|TRBD1|13|TRBV28
CAAVQGAGSPLHF
TGTGCCGCAGTACAGGGGGCGGGGTCACCCCTCCACTTT
>TRBJ2-2|many|NA|12|TRBV10-3
CAISETAGELFF
TGTGCCATCAGTGAGACAGCCGGGGAGCTGTTTTTT
>TRBJ2-7|many|NA|14|TRBV12-3/TRBV12-4
CASTTGTGPYEQYF
TGTGCCAGCACCACCGGGACTGGACCCTACGAGCAGTACTTC
>TRBJ2-5|few|NA|13|TRBV18
CASSPGHEETQYF
TGTGCCAGCTCACCGGGCCACGAAGAGACCCAGTACTTC
>TRBJ2-5|many|TRBD2|18|TRBV4-1
CASSQGLAGGLGSETQYF
TGCGCCAGCAGCCAAGGACTAGCGGGGGGGTTAGGGTCGGAGACCCAGTACTTC
>TRBJ1-1|NA|NA|17|TRBV4-1
CASSLSIGAPMNTEAFF
TGCGCCAGCAGCCTGTCAATCGGGGCGCCCATGAACACTGAAGCTTTCTTT
>TRBJ1-6|many|NA|15|TRBV6-1
CASSERPGGSSPLHF
TGTGCCAGCAGTGAAAGACCGGGAGGAAGTTCACCCCTCCACTTT
>TRBJ2-7|many|TRBD2|15|TRBV7-8
CASSLVGGAIGEQYF
TGTGCCAGCAGCTTGGTCGGGGGGGCCATAGGGGAGCAGTACTTC
>TRBJ2-2|few|NA|14|TRBV9
CASSVDPSTGELFF
TGTGCCAGCAGCGTAGACCCATCCACCGGGGAGCTGTTTTTT
>TRBJ1-2|many|NA|12|TRBV5-1
CASSAGSAGYTF
TGCGCCAGCAGCGCGGGATCCGCTGGCTACACCTTC
>TRBJ1-5|many|NA|15|TRBV11-2
CASSTQPGANQPQHF
TGTGCCAGCAGCACCCAGCCGGGGGCGAATCAGCCCCAGCATTTT
>TRBJ1-1|many|NA|13|TRBV6-2/TRBV6-3
CASSYSSVKKAFF
TGTGCCAGCAGTTACTCGAGTGTCAAGAAAGCTTTCTTT
>TRBJ2-7|many|NA|14|TRBV6-1
CASSGISGAYEQYF
TGTGCCAGCAGTGGGATTAGCGGCGCCTACGAGCAGTACTTC
>TRBJ1-1|many|TRBD1|16|TRBV9
CASSGTGEVLNTEAFF
TGTGCCAGCAGCGGGACAGGGGAGGTCTTGAACACTGAAGCTTTCTTT
>TRBJ1-2|few|TRBD1|15|TRBV5-5
CASSSRDRENYGYTF
TGTGCCAGCAGCTCCCGGGACAGGGAGAACTATGGCTACACCTTC